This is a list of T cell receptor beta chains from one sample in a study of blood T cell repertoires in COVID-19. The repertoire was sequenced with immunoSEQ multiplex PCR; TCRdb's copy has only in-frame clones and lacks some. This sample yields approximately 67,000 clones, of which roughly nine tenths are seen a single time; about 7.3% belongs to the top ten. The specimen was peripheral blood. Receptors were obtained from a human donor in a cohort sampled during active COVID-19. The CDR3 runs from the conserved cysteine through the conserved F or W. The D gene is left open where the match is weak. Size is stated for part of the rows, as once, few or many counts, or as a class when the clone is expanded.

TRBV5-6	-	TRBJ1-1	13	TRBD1	TGTGCCAGCAGCTTGGCGGGACAGGGAGACGCTTTCTTT	CASSLAGQGDAFF
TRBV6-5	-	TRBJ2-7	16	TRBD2	TGTGCCAGCAGTTACTCGACTAGCGCAGCAACCTACGAGCAGTACTTC	CASSYSTSAATYEQYF
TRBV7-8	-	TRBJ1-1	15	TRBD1	TGTGCCAGCAGCTACAGCAGGACAGGGGCCACTGAAGCTTTCTTT	CASSYSRTGATEAFF
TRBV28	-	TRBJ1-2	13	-	TGTGCCAGCAGTTTAGGTCAGAATTATGGCTACACCTTC	CASSLGQNYGYTF
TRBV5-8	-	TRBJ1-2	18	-	TGTGCCAGCAGCTTGGATGTTGTGGCAGGGTCGGTAGTCAGAGGCTACACCTTC	CASSLDVVAGSVVRGYTF
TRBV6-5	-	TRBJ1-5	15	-	TGTGCCACAAAAAACCGGGACTACAGGCCGTGGCCCCAGCATTTT	CATKNRDYRPWPQHF
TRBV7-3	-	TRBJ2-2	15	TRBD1	TGTGCCAGCAGCTTACGGACAGGGAACACCGGGGAGCTGTTTTTT	CASSLRTGNTGELFF
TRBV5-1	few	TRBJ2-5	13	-	TGCGCCAGCAGCCTCGGGGGTGCGGAGACCCAGTACTTC	CASSLGGAETQYF
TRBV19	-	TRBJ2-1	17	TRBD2	TGTGCCAGTAGTTCTACTAGCGCGGGGTGGAAATACAATGAGCAGTTCTTC	CASSSTSAGWKYNEQFF
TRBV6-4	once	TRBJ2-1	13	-	TGTGCCAGCAGTGACAGGGAGGAGAGTGAGCAGTTCTTC	CASSDREESEQFF
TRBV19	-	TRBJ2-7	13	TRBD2	TGTGCCAGTAGTATACGAACTAGCGACGAGCAGTACTTC	CASSIRTSDEQYF
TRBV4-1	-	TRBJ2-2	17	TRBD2	TGCGCCAGCAGCCCCGCATGGGGCGGGGGGGCGGCCGGGGAGCTGTTTTTT	CASSPAWGGGAAGELFF
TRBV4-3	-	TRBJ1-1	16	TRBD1	TGCGCCAGCAGCCAAGACTCGGACAGGGGGGCCACTGAAGCTTTCTTT	CASSQDSDRGATEAFF
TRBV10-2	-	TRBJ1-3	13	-	TGCGCCAGCCGGAGTCGGTCTGGAAACACCATATATTTT	CASRSRSGNTIYF
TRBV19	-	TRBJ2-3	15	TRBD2	TGTGCCAGTAGAGGACTAGCGGGAGCCCCCGATACGCAGTATTTT	CASRGLAGAPDTQYF
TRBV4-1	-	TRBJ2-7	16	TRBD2	TGCGCCAGCAGCCAAGGACTAGCGGGGGGGACCTACGAGCAGTACTTC	CASSQGLAGGTYEQYF
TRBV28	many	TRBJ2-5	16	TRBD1	TGTGCCAGCAGTATGACACAGGGGGCTGTTGGAGAGACCCAGTACTTC	CASSMTQGAVGETQYF
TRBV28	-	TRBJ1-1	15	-	TGTGCCAGCAGTCCCCCTCGGACAGACGCCTATGAAGCTTTCTTT	CASSPPRTDAYEAFF
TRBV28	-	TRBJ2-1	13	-	TGTGCCAGCAGTTTAACAGGGTACAATGAGCAGTTCTTC	CASSLTGYNEQFF
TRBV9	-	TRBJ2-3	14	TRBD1	TGTGCCAGCAGCGTAACGACAGGGGGAGATACGCAGTATTTT	CASSVTTGGDTQYF
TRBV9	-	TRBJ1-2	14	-	TGTGCCAGCAGCGTAATCCAGGGGAACTATGGCTACACCTTC	CASSVIQGNYGYTF
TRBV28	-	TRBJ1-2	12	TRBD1	TGTGCCAGCAGACAGGGGGTCTATGGCTACACCTTC	CASRQGVYGYTF
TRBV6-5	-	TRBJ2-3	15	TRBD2	TGTGCCAGCAGTTACGGGACTAGTGGCACAGATACGCAGTATTTT	CASSYGTSGTDTQYF
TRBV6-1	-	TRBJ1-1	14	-	TGTGCCAGCAGTGAAACCGAGCGAAGGACTGAAGCTTTCTTT	CASSETERRTEAFF
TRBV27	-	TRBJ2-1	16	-	TGTGCCAGCAGTTTATCTCGGGAGTTTTATGTCCATGAGCAGTTCTTC	CASSLSREFYVHEQFF
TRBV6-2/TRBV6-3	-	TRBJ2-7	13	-	TGTGCCAGCAGTTCCAGGGATTCCTACGAGCAGTACTTC	CASSSRDSYEQYF
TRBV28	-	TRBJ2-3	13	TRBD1	TGTGCCAGCGGATACGACAGGGGAGATACGCAGTATTTT	CASGYDRGDTQYF